These 28 T cell receptor beta chains originate from one sample sequenced in a study of blood T cell repertoires in COVID-19. TCRdb keeps only in-frame clones here, not all; method: immunoSEQ multiplex PCR. The sample yields about 410,000 clones, about nine tenths seen once. Sequenced input: peripheral blood. The source of these receptors is a woman in her thirties with active or convalescent COVID-19.

CDR3 coding DNA: TGTGCCAGCAGCTCCGGGACTAGCGGAGAATTCACAGATACGCAGTATTTT. Residues: CASSSGTSGEFTDTQYF. The chain employs TRBV11-3 and TRBJ2-3, with 11 bases that match TRBD2. The CDR3 contains 17 residues. Trimming at V came to 4 bases and at J to 2 bases, leaving 8 bases not matched to a gene. CDR1 and CDR2 from the germline V gene are SGHNT and YENEEA.

V usage is TRBV4-1 and J usage is TRBJ2-7, with no clear D. The CDR3 is 16 amino acids. Germline V CDR1 and CDR2: MGHRA, YSYEKL. V was clipped by 0 bases and J by 3 bases, with 15 bases between them. The DNA for the CDR3 is TGCGCCAGCAGCCAAGATACAATACTACCAAACTACGAGCAGTACTTC. It encodes CASSQDTILPNYEQYF.

This chain uses TRBV19 with TRBJ2-1; 8 bases match TRBD2. Germline values: CDR1 LNHDA, CDR2 SQIVND (reference sequence). The J segment lost 2 bases and the V segment lost 7 bases, leaving 4 bases of the junction unmatched. This CDR3 region has 14 residues. The CDR3 reads CASTPGLAYNEQFF. CDR3 coding DNA: TGTGCCAGTACACCGGGACTAGCCTACAATGAGCAGTTCTTC.

The rearrangement links TRBV30 to TRBJ1-6; 7 bases match TRBD1. Germline V gene data show CDR1 as GTSNPN and CDR2 as SVGIG (reference sequence). V lost 2 bases to trimming and J lost 7 bases; unmatched junction nucleotides: 5. The CDR3 runs to 14 residues. This CDR3 is CAWSWRDRNSPLHF. The CDR3 DNA follows: TGTGCCTGGAGTTGGAGGGACAGAAATTCACCCCTCCACTTT.

The chain uses TRBV4-1 and TRBJ2-1, with D possibly TRBD1 on 7 matching bases. The V gene lost 4 bases and the J gene lost 4 bases, with 17 bases spanning the gap. This CDR3 spans 16 amino acids. The germline V gene has CDR1 MGHRA and CDR2 YSYEKL. The CDR3 spells CASSPSPRGDYNEQFF. CDR3 coding DNA: TGCGCCAGCAGCCCAAGCCCCAGGGGGGATTACAATGAGCAGTTCTTC.

The V gene is TRBV19, the J gene TRBJ2-5; 11 bases match TRBD2. The CDR3 consists of 17 residues. Germline values: CDR1 LNHDA, CDR2 SQIVND (reference sequence). Trimming cost V 2 bases and J 2 bases; bases outside gene matches: 7. CDR3 sequence reads: CASSISGIAGGQETQYF. The DNA of the CDR3 is TGTGCCAGTAGTATATCCGGGATAGCGGGGGGGCAAGAGACCCAGTACTTC.

This clone was seen just once. This sequence joins TRBV5-7 and TRBJ1-5; 7 bases are shared with TRBD1. TRBV5-7 is an open reading frame whose function is uncertain. CDR3 length equals 15 residues. The V gene end was trimmed by 4 bases and the J gene end by 3 bases; junction bases not matched to a gene: 7. CDR3 amino acids: CASSHSGGNNQPQHF. Written as DNA, the CDR3 is TGTGCCAGCAGCCACTCAGGGGGAAACAATCAGCCCCAGCATTTT.

The chain has TRBV15 and TRBJ2-1; tentatively, D is TRBD1 (5 bases). Germline V CDR1 and CDR2: LNHNV, YYDKDF (reference sequence). The CDR3 extends over 15 amino acids. Trimming took 10 bases from V and 2 from J, leaving 18 bases between them. CDR3 nucleotide sequence: TGTGCCATCAGAGAAGAGACAGAAGCCTACAATGAGCAGTTCTTC. Residues: CAIREETEAYNEQFF.

The V and J genes are TRBV7-9 and TRBJ2-7; D may be TRBD1 (6 bases). CDR1 is SEHNR, CDR2 FQNEAQ, per germline (reference sequence). The CDR3 has 13 residues. Trimming took off 5 bases at V and 2 bases at J, with 10 bases between the two ends. The CDR3 DNA reads TGTGCCAGCAGCATCGACAGGACCTACGAGCAGTACTTC. It specifies CASSIDRTYEQYF. Drawing the rest from reference TRBV7-9 and TRBJ2-7, the complete variable domain is DTGVSQNPRHKITKRGQNVTFRCDPISEHNRLYWYRQTLGQGPEFLTYFQNEAQLEKSRLLSDRFSAERPKGSFSTLEIQRTEQGDSAMYLCASSIDRTYEQYFGPGTRLTVT.

This clone showed up just a few times. J is TRBJ2-5 and V is TRBV2; 11 nucleotides agree with TRBD2. The CDR3 contains 15 residues. The germline V gene has CDR1 SNHLY and CDR2 FYNNEI. Trimming at V came to 5 bases and at J to 4 bases, leaving 6 bases not matched to a gene. The CDR3 bases are TGTGCCAGCAGTCCAACTAGCGGGAGAGTAGAGACCCAGTACTTC. Translation: CASSPTSGRVETQYF.

V gene TRBV2 combines with J gene TRBJ1-2; D is unresolved. Trimming removed 6 bases from V and 7 bases from J, with 12 bases in between. Looked up from germline, CDR1 is SNHLY and CDR2 is FYNNEI. This CDR3 is built from 12 residues. DNA for the CDR3: TGTGCCAGCAGGGAAACCAAGCGTGGCTACACCTTC. It yields the protein CASRETKRGYTF.

The rearrangement joins TRBV30 to TRBJ2-1; D is perhaps TRBD2 (5 bases). Germline assignment: CDR1 GTSNPN and CDR2 SVGIG (reference sequence). The CDR3 sequence is 11 residues long. The V end was cut by 5 bases, the J end by 9 bases, with 11 bases between. The CDR3 sequence: CAWGLRGEQFF. The CDR3 DNA reads as TGTGCCTGGGGGCTCCGGGGTGAGCAGTTCTTC.

A single count supports this clone. The gene calls are TRBV30 and TRBJ1-2, with 8 positions matching TRBD1. The CDR3 contains 14 residues. J lost 5 bases, V lost 5 bases, and 10 bases had no gene match. The germline V gene has CDR1 GTSNPN and CDR2 SVGIG (reference sequence). The CDR3 region has the DNA TGTGCCTGGGAACGAGGACAGGGTTTATATGGCTACACCTTC. Protein product: CAWERGQGLYGYTF.

This clone was seen once. The V gene is TRBV11-2, the J gene TRBJ1-6; perhaps TRBD1 as D (5 bases). The V end lost 2 bases, the J end lost 8 bases, and 10 bases lay between the germline ends. Germline V gene sequence: CDR1 SGHAT, CDR2 FQNNGV. The length of the CDR3 is 14 residues. Here the CDR3 DNA reads TGTGCCAGCAGCTTATCCCAGGGCGATTCACCCCTCCACTTT. Its protein is CASSLSQGDSPLHF.

The chain combines TRBV6-1 with TRBJ1-6, with D maybe TRBD1 (6 bases). The CDR3 covers 15 residues. The germline V gene has CDR1 MNHNS and CDR2 SASEGT. V was shortened by 0 bases and J by 10 bases, with 13 bases between the two germline ends. CDR3 nucleotides: TGTGCCAGCAGTGAAGCGGGACCAGGGGACTCACCCCTCCACTTT. It codes for CASSEAGPGDSPLHF.

This clone was found a few times. The CDR3 is CANSEGGATEAFF. The CDR3 DNA is TGTGCCAACTCAGAGGGAGGGGCGACTGAAGCTTTCTTT. This chain uses TRBV6-5 with TRBJ1-1; maybe TRBD1 (5 bases). The germline gives CDR1 MNHEY, CDR2 SVGAGI. The CDR3 loop spans 13 amino acids. The V end was cut by 10 bases, the J end by 5 bases, with 17 bases between.

The chain employs TRBV19 and TRBJ1-3, with 10 bases aligning to TRBD1. V gave up 7 bases and J gave up 0 bases; unmatched junction bases: 15. This CDR3 comprises 19 residues. Germline V lookup: CDR1 LNHDA, CDR2 SQIVND (reference sequence). CDR3 coding DNA: TGTGCCAGTAAACAGCCGGGACAGGGGCCTTTAAACTCTGGAAACACCATATATTTT. It yields the protein CASKQPGQGPLNSGNTIYF.

The chain employs TRBV5-6 and TRBJ2-5; 9 nucleotides align to TRBD2. This CDR3 has 18 residues. J lost 5 bases, V lost 1 base, and 15 bases had no gene match. Germline loops: CDR1 SGHDT, CDR2 YYEEEE. CDR3 DNA: TGTGCCAGCAGCTTGTGGGTCGCTGGCGGGGGGGCCCGGGAGACCCAGTACTTC. Its protein product is CASSLWVAGGGARETQYF.

The V call is TRBV11-2, the J call TRBJ2-7; 9 nucleotides match TRBD2. Per the germline V gene, CDR1 is SGHAT and CDR2 is FQNNGV. The CDR3 is 15 residues long. The V and J ends lost 4 bases and 7 bases, in that order; junction bases with no gene match: 11. In DNA form, the CDR3 reads TGTGCCAGCAGCTCCGTCCCTAGCGGGGCTGGGGAGCAGTACTTC. It specifies CASSSVPSGAGEQYF.

J is TRBJ2-5 and V is TRBV13; TRBD2 is a possible D gene (5 bases). V was shortened by 3 bases and J by 4 bases, with 15 bases between the two germline ends. The CDR3 covers 15 residues. Germline assignment: CDR1 PRHDT and CDR2 FYEKMQ (reference sequence). CDR3 residues: CASSLSFGRGETQYF. The DNA of the CDR3 is TGTGCCAGCAGCTTGTCCTTTGGCCGGGGAGAGACCCAGTACTTC.

This CDR3 reads CASQGVDREEAGELFF. CDR3 nucleotide sequence: TGTGCCAGCCAGGGCGTAGACAGGGAAGAGGCCGGGGAGCTGTTTTTT. The chain links TRBV19 to TRBJ2-2; 7 bases are a match to TRBD1. The CDR3 sequence is 16 residues long. Trimming cost V 9 bases and J 6 bases; bases outside gene matches: 16. CDR1 and CDR2 (germline): LNHDA, SQIVND (reference sequence).

This chain connects TRBV7-9 to TRBJ1-5; D perhaps matches TRBD1 (6 bases). The CDR3 contains 18 residues. V was trimmed by 1 base and J by 3 bases, leaving 19 bases between them. The germline V gene has CDR1 SEHNR and CDR2 FQNEAQ (reference sequence). In DNA form, the CDR3 reads TGTGCCAGCAGCTTAGAGACCCTAAGGACAGTACCCAATCAGCCCCAGCATTTT. As protein: CASSLETLRTVPNQPQHF.

This chain links TRBV27 with TRBJ2-3; TRBD2 might be the D (6 bases). V gave up 8 bases and J gave up 6 bases, with 18 bases separating them. Germline V lookup: CDR1 MNHEY, CDR2 SMNVEV (reference sequence). CDR3 length: 14 residues. This chain's CDR3 is CASSSSVRLDTQYF. In nucleotides, the CDR3 is TGTGCCAGCTCGTCTAGCGTTAGGTTGGATACGCAGTATTTT.

This chain connects TRBV3-1 (or the pseudogene TRBV3-2) to TRBJ1-1; perhaps TRBD1 as D (5 bases). The CDR3 has 14 residues. V gave up 3 bases and J gave up 7 bases, with 15 bases separating them. The germline V gene has CDR1 LGHDT and CDR2 YNNKEL (reference sequence). CDR3 coding DNA: TGTGCCAGCAGCCACCCCGAGGAGGGGAATGAAGCTTTCTTT. Protein sequence: CASSHPEEGNEAFF.

V gene TRBV6-5 combines with J gene TRBJ2-1; 8 bases map to TRBD1. The length of the CDR3 is 14 residues. Germline CDR1 and CDR2: MNHEY and SVGAGI. Germline trimming cut 5 bases from V and 4 bases from J; bases unmatched to any gene: 4. Here the CDR3 reads CASSPQGGYNEQFF. In DNA form, the CDR3 reads TGTGCCAGCAGTCCACAGGGGGGATACAATGAGCAGTTCTTC.

This chain connects TRBV7-7 to TRBJ2-7; D gene unclear. Looked up from germline, CDR1 is SSHAT and CDR2 is FNYEAQ (reference sequence). This CDR3 has 13 residues. V lost 5 bases to trimming and J lost 1 base, with 9 bases between them. The CDR3 is CASSPIQSYEQYF. The CDR3 DNA sequence: TGTGCCAGCAGCCCCATTCAGTCCTACGAGCAGTACTTC.

The rearrangement joins TRBV19 to TRBJ1-6; D perhaps matches TRBD1 (6 bases). Trimming pared 3 bases from V and 9 bases from J, leaving 12 bases between. CDR3 size: 14 residues. Germline CDR1 reads LNHDA; CDR2 reads SQIVND (reference sequence). Here the CDR3 DNA reads TGTGCCAGTAGTATTAAGGGGGATGGTTCACCCCTCCACTTT. It yields the protein CASSIKGDGSPLHF.

The V call is TRBV27, the J call TRBJ2-3, with TRBD2 identical over 12 bases. CDR1 is MNHEY and CDR2 is SMNVEV in the germline V gene (reference sequence). V shed 0 bases and J 4 bases; nucleotides not matched to a gene: 8. The CDR3 runs to 18 residues. The CDR3 DNA reads TGTGCCAGCAGTTTATCAATAACTAGCGGGGGGTTCGCAGATACGCAGTATTTT. Its translation: CASSLSITSGGFADTQYF.